This T cell receptor (beta chain) stems from a study of T cell repertoires in MIS-A myocarditis. The method was immunoSEQ multiplex PCR; TCRdb's version includes in-frame clones alone and lacks a portion of them. This repertoire shows 14,000 to 15,000 clones, about 67% found once; its top ten account for 61%. By sample fraction, this clone is medium-sized. This receptor was obtained from a man between 18 and 35 years old with fulminant myocarditis from multisystem inflammatory syndrome in adults (MIS-A) after COVID-19. The sequenced sample was left ventricle heart tissue obtained at autopsy.

The CDR3 here is CASSMVYVAGELRTEAFF. CDR3 nucleotides: TGTGCCAGTAGTATGGTGTATGTGGCAGGCGAACTGAGAACTGAAGCTTTCTTT. J is TRBJ1-1 and V is TRBV19; D is unclear. V lost 3 bases to trimming and J lost 5 bases, with 25 bases between them. This CDR3 contains 18 residues. From germline, CDR1 is LNHDA and CDR2 SQIVND (reference sequence).